Listed here are 26 T cell receptor beta chains from one sample, sequenced in a study of cytomegalovirus exposure and HLA in healthy donors. The repertoire was sequenced with immunoSEQ multiplex PCR; TCRdb's copy has only in-frame clones and lacks some. This table has about 160,000 clones, 95% to 97% appearing once. What was sequenced was PBMCs. These receptors came from a woman aged 18-30 years in good health and CMV-seronegative.

The V and J genes are TRBV7-2 and TRBJ2-5, with TRBD2 matching 9 bases. The CDR3 has 16 amino acids. Germline loops: CDR1 SGHTA, CDR2 FQGNSA. V shed 3 bases, J shed 4 bases, and the junction held 9 bases outside the gene matches. The CDR3 DNA reads TGTGCCAGCAGCTTGGGTCACCATAGCGGGGGAGAGACCCAGTACTTC. It is translated as CASSLGHHSGGETQYF.

The V and J genes are TRBV19 and TRBJ2-7; D call uncertain. V lost 2 bases to trimming and J lost 3 bases, with 8 bases between them. This CDR3 has 13 amino acids. CDR1 and CDR2 (germline): LNHDA, SQIVND (reference sequence). The CDR3 loop reads CASSIKAGYEQYF. The CDR3 bases are TGTGCCAGTAGTATAAAGGCAGGCTACGAGCAGTACTTC. The full variable domain, rest sourced from reference TRBV19 and TRBJ2-7, is DGGITQSPKYLFRKEGQNVTLSCEQNLNHDAMYWYRQDPGQGLRLIYYSQIVNDFQKGDIAEGYSVSREKKESFPLTVTSAQKNPTAFYLCASSIKAGYEQYFGPGTRLTVT.

This chain connects TRBV19 to TRBJ2-4, with 9 nucleotides matching TRBD2. The CDR3 is 16 amino acids. Per the germline V gene, CDR1 is LNHDA and CDR2 is SQIVND (reference sequence). V lost 1 base to trimming and J lost 6 bases; unmatched junction nucleotides: 7. The CDR3 DNA is TGTGCCAGTAGTATAGTCCCAGCGGGGGGATCAAACATTCAGTACTTC. It yields the protein CASSIVPAGGSNIQYF.

V and J are TRBV5-4 and TRBJ2-3; 7 bases align to TRBD1. J lost 2 bases, V lost 4 bases, and 4 bases had no gene match. The CDR3 contains 14 residues. Germline V lookup: CDR1 SGHNT, CDR2 YYREEE (reference sequence). As DNA, the CDR3 is TGTGCCAGCAGCGGGGACAGTTCCACAGATACGCAGTATTTT. Its translation is CASSGDSSTDTQYF.

The chain combines TRBV15 with TRBJ1-2, with 10 bases that match TRBD1. Germline CDR1 is LNHNV and CDR2 is YYDKDF (reference sequence). J was trimmed by 4 bases and V by 5 bases; bases with no gene match: 7. CDR3 length: 15 amino acids. Written as DNA, the CDR3 is TGTGCCACCAGCCCCAGGACAGGGGGGATCTATGGCTACACCTTC. This gives the protein CATSPRTGGIYGYTF.

The rearrangement uses TRBV6-5 and TRBJ1-3, with D possibly TRBD1 on 5 matching bases. The V and J ends lost 2 bases and 5 bases respectively, with 10 bases between them. The CDR3 sequence is 14 residues long. The germline V gene has CDR1 MNHEY and CDR2 SVGAGI. This CDR3 reads CASSYGGARNTIYF. CDR3 sequence (DNA): TGTGCCAGCAGTTACGGAGGGGCGCGAAACACCATATATTTT.

V gene TRBV4-1 combines with J gene TRBJ1-6; tentative D call: TRBD1 (5 bases). The CDR3 contains 15 residues. The V and J ends lost 4 bases and 0 bases respectively, with 7 bases between them. Germline loops: CDR1 MGHRA, CDR2 YSYEKL. CDR3 sequence reads: CASSRGGSYNSPLHF. The CDR3 DNA follows: TGCGCCAGCAGCCGCGGGGGCTCCTATAATTCACCCCTCCACTTT.

The chain has TRBV27 and TRBJ2-3, with a tentative D call TRBD1 (6 bases). The CDR3 consists of 18 residues. The ends were cut back, 4 bases at V and 10 bases at J, with 30 bases in the middle. Germline CDR1 and CDR2: MNHEY and SMNVEV (reference sequence). CDR3 nucleotide sequence: TGTGCCAGCAGTTCACTCTGGGGGCACCGCAGCGTCGAGAATTCGCAGTATTTT. Translated: CASSSLWGHRSVENSQYF.

The chain has TRBV19 and TRBJ1-5; D remains unclear. CDR3 length equals 11 residues. Trimming left V 3 bases short and J 5 bases short, with 2 bases between. Germline lookup yields CDR1 LNHDA and CDR2 SQIVND (reference sequence). The CDR3 region has the DNA TGTGCCAGTAGTATCGATCAGCCCCAGCATTTT. This encodes CASSIDQPQHF.

This clone was seen a single time. The chain links TRBV12-2 to TRBJ2-3; TRBD1, the table's D call, was not compared with the DNA. TRBV12-2 is marked as a pseudogene. The CDR3 covers 21 residues. The CDR3 loop reads CASRLVPGQGAGISSTDTQYF. CDR3 bases: TGTGCAAGTCGCTTAGTGCCAGGACAGGGGGCGGGGATTAGTAGCACAGATACGCAGTATTTT.

This rearrangement joins TRBV20-1 to TRBJ2-1; D is unclear. The germline V and J ends were trimmed by 3 bases and 8 bases, with 5 bases remaining between them. The length of the CDR3 is 10 residues. The germline V gene has CDR1 DFQATT and CDR2 SNEGSKA (reference sequence). The CDR3 reads CSASIDEQFF. Here the CDR3 DNA reads TGCAGTGCTAGTATAGATGAGCAGTTCTTC.

The chain employs TRBV4-1 and TRBJ2-3; possible D gene TRBD2, 7 bases. This CDR3 has 12 residues. The V gene lost 11 bases and the J gene lost 4 bases, with 13 bases spanning the gap. Germline V gene data show CDR1 as MGHRA and CDR2 as YSYEKL. The CDR3 DNA sequence: TGCGCCGCGGGGGCTCTGTCAGATACGCAGTATTTT. This translates into CAAGALSDTQYF.

The gene calls are TRBV7-3 and TRBJ2-2; TRBD2 is a possible D gene (5 bases). V lost 1 base and J lost 7, with 7 bases in between. Looked up from germline, CDR1 is SGHTA and CDR2 is FQGTGA. The CDR3 extends over 13 amino acids. This CDR3 is CASSLSAGGELFF. CDR3 bases: TGTGCCAGCAGCTTAAGTGCGGGCGGGGAGCTGTTTTTT.

This rearrangement joins TRBV13 to TRBJ1-1, with 10 bases aligning to TRBD1. V shed 6 bases and J 3 bases; nucleotides not matched to a gene: 4. Germline CDR1 reads PRHDT; CDR2 reads FYEKMQ (reference sequence). This CDR3 has 14 residues. The CDR3 bases are TGTGCCAGCAGTCCAGGGACAGGGGACACTGAAGCTTTCTTT. Its translation: CASSPGTGDTEAFF.

This chain connects TRBV4-3 to TRBJ2-3; 13 bases are a match to TRBD2. The CDR3 is 18 residues long. Trimming at V came to 2 bases and at J to 6 bases, leaving 11 bases not matched to a gene. CDR1 LGHNA and CDR2 YSLEER come from the germline V gene. CDR3 sequence (DNA): TGCGCCAGCAGCCAATTCGTGATGACTAGCGGGGGGAGGGATACGCAGTATTTT. This gives the protein CASSQFVMTSGGRDTQYF.

CDR3 residues: CASSLVGQSTDTQYF. The CDR3 coding sequence is TGTGCCAGCAGCTTAGTGGGACAGTCCACAGATACGCAGTATTTT. The J gene is TRBJ2-3, the V gene TRBV7-2; 7 bases map to TRBD1. J gave up 2 bases and V 1 base, and 3 bases lay outside the gene matches. Per germline, CDR1 SGHTA and CDR2 FQGNSA. This CDR3 spans 15 amino acids.

V is TRBV5-1 and J is TRBJ2-3; the match to TRBD2 covers 8 bases. The CDR3 totals 14 residues. With 5 bases clipped from V and 0 bases from J, the junction kept 2 bases outside the gene matches. Per the germline V gene, CDR1 is SGHRS and CDR2 is YFSETQ. The CDR3 region is CASRRGGSTDTQYF. The CDR3, as DNA: TGCGCCAGCAGGCGCGGGGGGAGCACAGATACGCAGTATTTT.

The CDR3 DNA reads as TGTGCCTGGAGTCCCCAGGGGAGTGAGCAGTTCTTC. It encodes CAWSPQGSEQFF. This rearrangement joins TRBV30 to TRBJ2-1; TRBD1 might be the D (6 bases). The CDR3 is made up of 12 amino acids. Trimming cost V 2 bases and J 9 bases, with 11 bases left between them. Germline V gene lookup returns CDR1 GTSNPN and CDR2 SVGIG (reference sequence).

The V call is TRBV19, the J call TRBJ1-1; no firm D call. CDR3 size: 13 residues. Germline V gene lookup returns CDR1 LNHDA and CDR2 SQIVND (reference sequence). The V gene lost 5 bases and the J gene lost 0 bases, with 7 bases spanning the gap. CDR3 nucleotide sequence: TGTGCCAGTAGTGCGGCGGTGAACACTGAAGCTTTCTTT. Its translation is CASSAAVNTEAFF.

The chain carries TRBV6-6 and TRBJ2-3, with a possible D match to TRBD2 (7 bases). V was trimmed by 6 bases and J by 2 bases, leaving 12 bases between them. The germline V gene has CDR1 MNHNY and CDR2 SVGAGI (reference sequence). This CDR3 has 14 amino acids. The CDR3 loop is CASSPGGPTDTQYF. The CDR3 DNA is TGTGCCAGCAGCCCGGGGGGCCCCACAGATACGCAGTATTTT.

The chain links TRBV6-4 to TRBJ1-5; D gene unclear. The CDR3 is 13 amino acids. The germline V gene has CDR1 MRHNA and CDR2 SNTAGT. V was cut by 5 bases and J by 2 bases, with 7 bases left in between. CDR3: CASSKEGNQPQHF. CDR3 in DNA: TGTGCCAGCAGTAAGGAGGGCAATCAGCCCCAGCATTTT.

V and J are TRBV6-1 and TRBJ2-6; the match to TRBD1 covers 8 bases. The CDR3 sequence is 18 residues long. After removal of 2 bases from V and 1 base from J, the junction contained 7 bases not matched to a gene. Germline CDR1 and CDR2: MNHNS and SASEGT. CDR3 DNA: TGTGCCAGCAGTGAACGGACAGGGTTATTTTCTGGGGCCAACGTCCTGACTTTC. It encodes CASSERTGLFSGANVLTF.

The gene calls are TRBV7-9 and TRBJ2-7; 14 bases map to TRBD2. This CDR3 is 14 amino acids long. CDR1 is SEHNR and CDR2 is FQNEAQ in the germline V gene (reference sequence). V shed 7 bases and J 6 bases; nucleotides not matched to a gene: 5. CDR3 residues: CASNGGLAGGEQYF. The CDR3 coding sequence is TGTGCCAGCAACGGAGGACTAGCGGGGGGCGAGCAGTACTTC.

The V call is TRBV6-6, the J call TRBJ2-7, with D perhaps TRBD1 (7 bases). Germline V gene data show CDR1 as MNHNY and CDR2 as SVGAGI (reference sequence). Between the trimmed V and J ends, which lost 6 bases and 2 bases, there was a span of 17 bases. The CDR3 has 15 residues. The CDR3 DNA is TGTGCCAGCAGGGACAGGACAGGACTAACCTACGAGCAGTACTTC. Encoded protein: CASRDRTGLTYEQYF.

This clone was picked up a small number of times. CDR3 protein: CASSVYEQYF. The CDR3 bases are TGTGCCAGCAGTGTATACGAGCAGTACTTC. The rearrangement links TRBV2 to TRBJ2-7; D gene uncertain. Germline V gene data show CDR1 as SNHLY and CDR2 as FYNNEI. Trimming took off 4 bases at V and 4 bases at J, with 2 bases between the two ends. CDR3 length: 10 residues.

This rearrangement joins TRBV9 to TRBJ2-1; 8 bases map to TRBD2. The CDR3 length is 17 residues. V shed 0 bases and J 2 bases; nucleotides not matched to a gene: 7. Germline loops: CDR1 SGDLS, CDR2 YYNGEE. CDR3 sequence reads: CASSVGRFGGAYNEQFF. The DNA for the CDR3 is TGTGCCAGCAGCGTAGGTCGGTTCGGGGGGGCCTACAATGAGCAGTTCTTC.